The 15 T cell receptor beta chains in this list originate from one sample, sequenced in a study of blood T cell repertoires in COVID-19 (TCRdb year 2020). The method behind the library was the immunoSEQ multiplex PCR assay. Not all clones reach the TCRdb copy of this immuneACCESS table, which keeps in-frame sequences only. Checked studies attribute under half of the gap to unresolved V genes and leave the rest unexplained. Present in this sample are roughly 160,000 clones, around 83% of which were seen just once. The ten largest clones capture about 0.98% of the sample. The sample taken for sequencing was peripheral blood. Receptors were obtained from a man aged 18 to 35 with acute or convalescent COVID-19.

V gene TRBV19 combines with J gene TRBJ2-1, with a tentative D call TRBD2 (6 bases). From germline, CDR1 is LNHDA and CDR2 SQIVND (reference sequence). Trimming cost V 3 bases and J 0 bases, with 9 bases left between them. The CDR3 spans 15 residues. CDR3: CASSIGGYSYNEQFF. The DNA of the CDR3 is TGTGCCAGTAGTATCGGGGGATACTCCTACAATGAGCAGTTCTTC.

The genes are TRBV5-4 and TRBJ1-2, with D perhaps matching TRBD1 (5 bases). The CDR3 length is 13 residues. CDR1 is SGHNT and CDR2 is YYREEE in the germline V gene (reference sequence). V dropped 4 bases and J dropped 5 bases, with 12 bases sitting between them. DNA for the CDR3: TGTGCCAGCAGCCCAGTTAAGGGGTATGGCTACACCTTC. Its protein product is CASSPVKGYGYTF.

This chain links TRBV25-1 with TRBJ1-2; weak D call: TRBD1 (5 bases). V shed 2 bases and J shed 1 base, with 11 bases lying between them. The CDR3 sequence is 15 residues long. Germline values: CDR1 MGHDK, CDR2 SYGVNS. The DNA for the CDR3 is TGTGCCAGCAGTGAAAGGGCCGACAGTAACTATGGCTACACCTTC. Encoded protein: CASSERADSNYGYTF.

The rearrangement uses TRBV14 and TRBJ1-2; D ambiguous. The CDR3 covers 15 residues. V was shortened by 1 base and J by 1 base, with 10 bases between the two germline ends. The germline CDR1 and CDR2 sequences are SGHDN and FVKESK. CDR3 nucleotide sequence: TGTGCCAGCAGCCAAGCCGACGGGATTAACTATGGCTACACCTTC. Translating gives CASSQADGINYGYTF.

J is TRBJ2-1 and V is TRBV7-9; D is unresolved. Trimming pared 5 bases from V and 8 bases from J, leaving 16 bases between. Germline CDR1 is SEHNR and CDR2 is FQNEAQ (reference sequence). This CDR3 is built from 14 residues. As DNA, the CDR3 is TGTGCCAGCAGCCGAGCAGGCTTTGGTGATGAGCAGTTCTTC. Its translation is CASSRAGFGDEQFF.

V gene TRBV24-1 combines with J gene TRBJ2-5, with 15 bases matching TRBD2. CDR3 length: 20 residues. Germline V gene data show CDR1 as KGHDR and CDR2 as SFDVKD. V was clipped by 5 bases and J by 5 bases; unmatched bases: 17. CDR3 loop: CATSAWANTGTSGGRETQYF. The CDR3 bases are TGTGCCACCAGTGCTTGGGCCAATACCGGGACTAGCGGGGGGAGGGAGACCCAGTACTTC.

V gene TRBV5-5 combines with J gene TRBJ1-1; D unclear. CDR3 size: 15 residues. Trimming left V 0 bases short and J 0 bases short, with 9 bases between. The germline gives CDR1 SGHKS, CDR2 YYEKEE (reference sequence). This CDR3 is CASSLAGDLNTEAFF. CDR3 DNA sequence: TGTGCCAGCAGCTTGGCCGGAGATTTGAACACTGAAGCTTTCTTT.

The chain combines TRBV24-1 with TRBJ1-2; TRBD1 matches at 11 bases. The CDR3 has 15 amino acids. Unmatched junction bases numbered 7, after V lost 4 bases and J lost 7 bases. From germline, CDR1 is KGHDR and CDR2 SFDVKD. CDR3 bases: TGTGCCACCAGTGACCGGACAGGGGGCGCCTTTGGCTACACCTTC. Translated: CATSDRTGGAFGYTF.

The CDR3 sequence is CASRKRQGQETQYF. As DNA, the CDR3 is TGTGCCAGTAGAAAAAGACAAGGCCAAGAGACCCAGTACTTC. The V gene is TRBV19, the J gene TRBJ2-5; D is unclear. Per the germline V gene, CDR1 is LNHDA and CDR2 is SQIVND (reference sequence). The CDR3 sequence is 14 residues long. V lost 6 bases and J 1 base, leaving 12 bases between the germline ends.

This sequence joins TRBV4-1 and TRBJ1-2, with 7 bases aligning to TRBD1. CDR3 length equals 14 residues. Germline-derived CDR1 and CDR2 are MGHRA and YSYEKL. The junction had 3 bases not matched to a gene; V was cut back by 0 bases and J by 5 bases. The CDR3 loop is CASSQEGTAYGYTF. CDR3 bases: TGCGCCAGCAGCCAAGAGGGGACAGCATATGGCTACACCTTC.

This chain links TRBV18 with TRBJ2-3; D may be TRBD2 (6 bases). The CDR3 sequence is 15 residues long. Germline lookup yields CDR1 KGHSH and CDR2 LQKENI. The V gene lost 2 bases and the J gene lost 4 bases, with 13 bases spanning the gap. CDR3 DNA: TGTGCCAGCTCACCAGAGTGGACGGGAGCAGATACGCAGTATTTT. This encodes CASSPEWTGADTQYF.

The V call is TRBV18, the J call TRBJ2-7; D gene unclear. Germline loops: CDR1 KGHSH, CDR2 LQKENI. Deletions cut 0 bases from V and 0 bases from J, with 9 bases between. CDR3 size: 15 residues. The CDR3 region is CASSPPAASSYEQYF. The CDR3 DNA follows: TGTGCCAGCTCACCACCGGCGGCGAGCTCCTACGAGCAGTACTTC.

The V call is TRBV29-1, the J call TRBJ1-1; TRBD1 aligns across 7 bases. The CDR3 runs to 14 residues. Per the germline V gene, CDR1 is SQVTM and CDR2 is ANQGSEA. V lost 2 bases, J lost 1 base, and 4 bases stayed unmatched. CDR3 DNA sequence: TGCAGCGTTGAAAGGGGACAGCCGAACACTGAAGCTTTCTTT. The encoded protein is CSVERGQPNTEAFF.

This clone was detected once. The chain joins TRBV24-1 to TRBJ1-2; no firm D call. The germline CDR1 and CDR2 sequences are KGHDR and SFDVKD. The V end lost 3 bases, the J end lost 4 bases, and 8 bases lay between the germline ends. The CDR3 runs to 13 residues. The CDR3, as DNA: TGTGCCACCAGTGATATAAATTTCTATGGCTACACCTTC. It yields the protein CATSDINFYGYTF.

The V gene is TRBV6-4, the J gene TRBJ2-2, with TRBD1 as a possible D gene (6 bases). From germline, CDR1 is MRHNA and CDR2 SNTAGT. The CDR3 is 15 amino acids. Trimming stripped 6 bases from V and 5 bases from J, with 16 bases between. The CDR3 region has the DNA TGTGCCAGCAGCGCACAGGGATCGGAGACCGGGGAGCTGTTTTTT. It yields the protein CASSAQGSETGELFF.